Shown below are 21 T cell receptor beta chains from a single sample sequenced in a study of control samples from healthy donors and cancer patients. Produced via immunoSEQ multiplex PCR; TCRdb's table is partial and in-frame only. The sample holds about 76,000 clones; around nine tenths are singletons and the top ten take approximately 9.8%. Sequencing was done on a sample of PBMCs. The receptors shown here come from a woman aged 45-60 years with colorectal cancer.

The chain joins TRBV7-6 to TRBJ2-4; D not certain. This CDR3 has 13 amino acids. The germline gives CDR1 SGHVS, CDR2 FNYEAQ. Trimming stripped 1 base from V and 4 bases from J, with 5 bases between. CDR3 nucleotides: TGTGCCAGCAGCTTAGACCAAAAAAACATTCAGTACTTC. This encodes CASSLDQKNIQYF.

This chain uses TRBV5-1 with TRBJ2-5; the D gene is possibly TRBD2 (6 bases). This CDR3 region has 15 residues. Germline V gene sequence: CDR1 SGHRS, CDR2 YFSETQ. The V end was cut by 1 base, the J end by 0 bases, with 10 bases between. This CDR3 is CASSLSGGYQETQYF. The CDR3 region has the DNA TGCGCCAGCAGCTTGTCTGGGGGGTACCAAGAGACCCAGTACTTC. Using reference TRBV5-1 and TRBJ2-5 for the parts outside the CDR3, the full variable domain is KAGVTQTPRYLIKTRGQQVTLSCSPISGHRSVSWYQQTPGQGLQFLFEYFSETQRNKGNFPGRFSGRQFSNSRSEMNVSTLELGDSALYLCASSLSGGYQETQYFGPGTRLLVL.

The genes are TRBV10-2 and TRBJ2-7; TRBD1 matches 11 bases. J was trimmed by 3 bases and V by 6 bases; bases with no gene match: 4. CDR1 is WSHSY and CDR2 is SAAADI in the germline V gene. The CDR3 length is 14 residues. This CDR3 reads CASSPGTGGYEQYV. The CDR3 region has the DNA TGCGCCAGCAGCCCCGGGACAGGGGGCTACGAGCAGTACGTC.

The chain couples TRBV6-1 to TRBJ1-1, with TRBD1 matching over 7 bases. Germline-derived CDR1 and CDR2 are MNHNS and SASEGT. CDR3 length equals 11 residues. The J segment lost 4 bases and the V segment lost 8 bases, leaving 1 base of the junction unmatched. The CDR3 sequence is CASGQVTEAFF. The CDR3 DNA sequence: TGTGCCAGCGGACAGGTCACTGAAGCTTTCTTT.

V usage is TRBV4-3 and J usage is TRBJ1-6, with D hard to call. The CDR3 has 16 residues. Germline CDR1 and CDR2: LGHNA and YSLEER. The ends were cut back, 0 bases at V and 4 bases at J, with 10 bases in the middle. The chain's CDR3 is CASSQDRAGYNSPLHF. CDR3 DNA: TGCGCCAGCAGCCAAGATAGGGCAGGATATAATTCACCCCTCCACTTT.

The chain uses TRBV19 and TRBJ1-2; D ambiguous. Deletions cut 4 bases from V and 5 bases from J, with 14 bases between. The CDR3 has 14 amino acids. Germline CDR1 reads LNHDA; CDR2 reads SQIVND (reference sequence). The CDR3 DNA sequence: TGTGCCAGTAGTACCCCGGGCCAAAGTTATGGCTACACCTTC. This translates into CASSTPGQSYGYTF.

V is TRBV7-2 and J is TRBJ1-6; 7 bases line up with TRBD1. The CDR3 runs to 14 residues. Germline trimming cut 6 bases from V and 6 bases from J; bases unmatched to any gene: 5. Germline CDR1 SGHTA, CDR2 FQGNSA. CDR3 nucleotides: TGTGCCAGCAGTTTGACAGGGATTAATTCACCCCTCCACTTT. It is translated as CASSLTGINSPLHF.

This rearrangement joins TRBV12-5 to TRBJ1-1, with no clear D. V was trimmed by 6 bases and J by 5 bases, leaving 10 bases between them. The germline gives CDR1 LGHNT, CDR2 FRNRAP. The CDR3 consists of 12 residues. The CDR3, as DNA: TGTGCTAGTGGCTACGGAAGGACTGAAGCTTTCTTT. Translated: CASGYGRTEAFF.

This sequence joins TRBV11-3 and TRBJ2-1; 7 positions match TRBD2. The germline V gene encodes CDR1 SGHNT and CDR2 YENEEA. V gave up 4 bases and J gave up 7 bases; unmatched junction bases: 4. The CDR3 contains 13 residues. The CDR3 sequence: CASSSGGINEQFF. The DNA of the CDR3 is TGTGCCAGCAGCTCCGGGGGGATAAATGAGCAGTTCTTC.

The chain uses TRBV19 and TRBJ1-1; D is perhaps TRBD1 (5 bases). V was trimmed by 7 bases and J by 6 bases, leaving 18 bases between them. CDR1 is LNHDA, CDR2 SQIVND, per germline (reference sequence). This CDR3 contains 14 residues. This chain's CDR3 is CASNRRGGAAEAFF. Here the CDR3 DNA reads TGTGCCAGTAATCGCCGTGGGGGAGCGGCTGAAGCTTTCTTT. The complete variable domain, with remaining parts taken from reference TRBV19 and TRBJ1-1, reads DGGITQSPKYLFRKEGQNVTLSCEQNLNHDAMYWYRQDPGQGLRLIYYSQIVNDFQKGDIAEGYSVSREKKESFPLTVTSAQKNPTAFYLCASNRRGGAAEAFFGQGTRLTVV.

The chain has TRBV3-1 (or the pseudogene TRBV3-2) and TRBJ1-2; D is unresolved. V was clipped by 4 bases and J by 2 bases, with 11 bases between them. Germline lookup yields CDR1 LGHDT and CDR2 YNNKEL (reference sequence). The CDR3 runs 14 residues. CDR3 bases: TGTGCCAGCAGCCCCAACGGCGAAAACTATGGCTACACCTTC. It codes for CASSPNGENYGYTF.

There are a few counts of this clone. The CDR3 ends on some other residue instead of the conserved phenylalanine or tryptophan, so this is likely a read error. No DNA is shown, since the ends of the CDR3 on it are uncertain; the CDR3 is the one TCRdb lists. The CDR3 here is CASSPSGLGVEI. This chain connects TRBV7-2 to TRBJ2-7; no check of the table's D call, TRBD2, against the DNA was made. Germline loops: CDR1 SGHTA, CDR2 FQGNSA. The CDR3 is made up of 12 amino acids, end residues included.

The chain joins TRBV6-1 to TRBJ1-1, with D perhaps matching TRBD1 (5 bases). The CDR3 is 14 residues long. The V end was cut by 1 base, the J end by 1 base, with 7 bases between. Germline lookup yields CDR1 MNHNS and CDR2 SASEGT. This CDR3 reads CASSEGGGNTEAFF. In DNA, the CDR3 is TGTGCCAGCAGTGAAGGGGGGGGGAACACTGAAGCTTTCTTT.

CDR3 DNA sequence: TGTGCCAGTAGTAAGGACAGGGAATACACTGAAGCTTTCTTT. Its translation: CASSKDREYTEAFF. V and J are TRBV19 and TRBJ1-1; TRBD1 aligns across 8 bases. Germline-derived CDR1 and CDR2 are LNHDA and SQIVND (reference sequence). The CDR3 extends over 14 amino acids. The trim removed 4 bases at V and 3 bases at J, leaving 4 bases unmatched.

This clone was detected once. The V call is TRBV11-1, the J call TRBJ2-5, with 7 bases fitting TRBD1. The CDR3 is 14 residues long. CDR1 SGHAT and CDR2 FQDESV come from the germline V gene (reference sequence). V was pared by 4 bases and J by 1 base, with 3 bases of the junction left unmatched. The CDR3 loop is CASSSTGIQETQYF. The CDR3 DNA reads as TGTGCCAGCAGCTCGACAGGGATCCAAGAGACCCAGTACTTC.

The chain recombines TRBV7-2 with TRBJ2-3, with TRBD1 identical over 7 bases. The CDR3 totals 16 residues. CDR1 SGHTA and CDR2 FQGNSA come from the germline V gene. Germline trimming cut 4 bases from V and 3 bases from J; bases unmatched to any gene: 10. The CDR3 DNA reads TGTGCCAGCAGCTCCCAGGGGGTCGGAATTACAGATACGCAGTATTTT. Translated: CASSSQGVGITDTQYF.

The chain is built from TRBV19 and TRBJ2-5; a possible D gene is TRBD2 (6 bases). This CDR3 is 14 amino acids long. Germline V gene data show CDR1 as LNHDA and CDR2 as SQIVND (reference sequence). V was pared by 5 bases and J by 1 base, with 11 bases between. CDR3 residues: CASSQLGGQETQYF. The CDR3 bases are TGTGCCAGTAGTCAGCTCGGGGGCCAAGAGACCCAGTACTTC.

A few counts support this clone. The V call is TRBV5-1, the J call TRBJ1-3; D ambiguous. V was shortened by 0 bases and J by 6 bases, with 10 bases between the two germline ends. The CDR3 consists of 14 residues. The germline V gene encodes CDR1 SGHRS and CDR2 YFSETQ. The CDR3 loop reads CASSLAGDENTIYF. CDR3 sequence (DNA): TGCGCCAGCAGCTTGGCTGGGGATGAAAACACCATATATTTT.

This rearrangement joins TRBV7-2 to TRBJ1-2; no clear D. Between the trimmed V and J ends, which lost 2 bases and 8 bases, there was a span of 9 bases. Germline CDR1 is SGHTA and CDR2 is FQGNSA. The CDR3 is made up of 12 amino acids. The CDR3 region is CASSLTRVGYTF. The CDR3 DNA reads TGTGCCAGCAGCTTAACTAGGGTCGGCTACACCTTC. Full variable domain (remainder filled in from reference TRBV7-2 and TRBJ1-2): GAGVSQSPSNKVTEKGKDVELRCDPISGHTALYWYRQSLGQGLEFLIYFQGNSAPDKSGLPSDRFSAERTGGSVSTLTIQRTQQEDSAVYLCASSLTRVGYTFGSGTRLTVV.

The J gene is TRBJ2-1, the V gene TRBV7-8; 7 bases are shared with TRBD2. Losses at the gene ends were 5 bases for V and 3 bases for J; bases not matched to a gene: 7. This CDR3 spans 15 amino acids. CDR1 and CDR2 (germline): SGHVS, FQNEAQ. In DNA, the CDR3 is TGTGCCAGCAGCGTCGAAGCGGGACGCTACAATGAGCAGTTCTTC. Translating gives CASSVEAGRYNEQFF.

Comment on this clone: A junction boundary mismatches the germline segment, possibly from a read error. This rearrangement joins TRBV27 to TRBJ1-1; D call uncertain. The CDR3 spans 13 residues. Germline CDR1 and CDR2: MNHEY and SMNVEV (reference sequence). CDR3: CASSFSGNPEAFF. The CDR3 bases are TGTGCCAGCAGTTTTTCTGGGAACCCTGAAGCTTTCTTT.